This TCR beta chain was recorded in a study of cytomegalovirus exposure and HLA in healthy donors. General study points: Later work showed greater clonal expansion in HLA-associated TCR beta chains than in equally common others. Rare TCR sequences dominated, though some public TCRs recurred in many donors.

PCR was performed using 60 Vbeta and 13 Jbeta primers. Sequencing used immunoSEQ multiplex PCR; TCRdb keeps in-frame clones, though not all of them. The table includes under 150,000 clones, around 78% detected once. By sample share, this clone is medium-sized (0.01 to 0.1%). Its antigen is currently unknown. The receptor comes from a male donor in good health and CMV-seronegative. Input material: PBMCs.

The CDR3 here is CATSRGASEQYF. CDR3 coding DNA: TGTGCCACCAGCAGAGGGGCCTCCGAGCAGTACTTC. The rearrangement joins TRBV15 to TRBJ2-7; D is unclear. This CDR3 comprises 12 residues. Germline-derived CDR1 and CDR2 are LNHNV and YYDKDF (reference sequence). Trimming removed 1 base from V and 6 bases from J, with 7 bases in between.